A selection of T cell receptor beta chains follows, all from one sample in a study of molecular identifiers for immune sequencing clone quantification. TCRdb itself ran the PCR reads through MiXCR, one entry per CDR3 protein. The repertoire holds about 640,000 distinct CDR3 sequences, just under 20% seen once, with roughly 0.83% in the top ten. Sequencing used naive CD8+ T cells from blood, with Jurkat cell RNA spiked in. The source of these receptors is a human donor in good health. Some libraries in this study had Jurkat cell RNA spiked in. Both conserved end residues are part of each CDR3. The D gene is left open where the match is weak. Not all rows give a size; the values are once, few, many and, for expanded clones, a class.

TRBJ2-2 | TRBV19 | many | . | 15 | TGTGCCAGTAGTATCGCTAGCCGATCCACCGGGGAGCTGTTTTTT | CASSIASRSTGELFF
TRBJ2-2 | TRBV6-6 | many | TRBD2 | 16 | TGTGCCAGCAGTTCGGTGGCGGGAGGGCCGACCGGGGAGCTGTTTTTT | CASSSVAGGPTGELFF
TRBJ2-1 | TRBV14 | few | TRBD2 | 18 | TGTGCCAGCAGCCACCGGATGTGGCGGGAGGGTTCCTACAATGAGCAGTTCTTC | CASSHRMWREGSYNEQFF
TRBJ2-7 | TRBV29-1 | many | . | 15 | TGCAGCGTCGAGGGGTCAAGGACAGAAGGCTACGAGCAGTACTTC | CSVEGSRTEGYEQYF
TRBJ1-2 | TRBV12-3/TRBV12-4 | few | . | 16 | . | CASSSSVSGPVYGYTF
TRBJ2-7 | TRBV19 | many | TRBD1 | 14 | TGTGCCAGTAGTATAACCGGGACAGCCTACGAGCAGTACTTC | CASSITGTAYEQYF
TRBJ2-1 | TRBV20-1 | few | TRBD1 | 15 | TGCAGTGCTAGAGATCGGGACAGGAGTTACAATGAGCAGTTCTTC | CSARDRDRSYNEQFF
TRBJ1-2 | TRBV9 | few | TRBD1 | 16 | TGTGCCAGCAGCGCTCGGACAGGGGGCGACGGCTATGGCTACACCTTC | CASSARTGGDGYGYTF
TRBJ2-1 | TRBV6-5 | many | . | 16 | TGTGCCAGTAACCAATTGGGGGGGACAGAAAACAATGAGCAGTTCTTC | CASNQLGGTENNEQFF
TRBJ2-3 | TRBV13 | many | TRBD2 | 16 | TGTGCCAGCAGCTTAGGCTCTAGCGGCTTCACAGATACGCAGTATTTT | CASSLGSSGFTDTQYF
TRBJ1-2 | TRBV27 | . | . | 12 | TGTGCCAGCAAAACAGGGTCCTATGGCTACACCTTC | CASKTGSYGYTF
TRBJ2-7 | TRBV19 | few | TRBD1 | 11 | TGTGCCACCTCACAGGGGCACGAGCAGTACTTC | CATSQGHEQYF
TRBJ1-1 | TRBV5-5 | many | . | 16 | TGTGCCAGCAGCGATTCAATGTTGGAGTTGAACACTGAAGCTTTCTTT | CASSDSMLELNTEAFF
TRBJ2-7 | TRBV7-3 | many | TRBD2 | 14 | TGTGCCAGCAGCCCGAGCGGGAGCTCCTACGAGCAGTACTTC | CASSPSGSSYEQYF
TRBJ1-5 | TRBV6-2/TRBV6-3 | many | TRBD1 | 14 | TGTGCCAGCAGCCCACAGGGGGCCTATCAGCCCCAGCATTTT | CASSPQGAYQPQHF
TRBJ1-4 | TRBV6-5 | many | . | 13 | TGTGCCAGCAGTCCCCCCCAGGGTGGGGCCCTGTTTTTT | CASSPPQGGALFF
TRBJ2-1 | TRBV20-1 | . | . | 15 | TGCAGCGCTGAGGAGGGGCTTCTCGTTTACAATGAGCAGTTCTTC | CSAEEGLLVYNEQFF
TRBJ2-5 | TRBV5-6 | many | . | 13 | TGTGCCAGCAGCTTTTGGCAGCAAGAGACCCAGTACTTC | CASSFWQQETQYF
TRBJ2-5 | TRBV4-1 | few | . | 15 | TGCGCCAGCAGCCAAGGTTGGGGGTTCCAAGAGACCCAGTACTTC | CASSQGWGFQETQYF
TRBJ2-6 | TRBV20-1 | many | . | 18 | TGCAGTGCTAGATTCCCCGGGACGGACGCATCTGGGGCCAACGTCCTGACTTTC | CSARFPGTDASGANVLTF
TRBJ2-2 | TRBV9 | many | TRBD2 | 14 | TGTGCCAGCAGAGGGACTAGCGGGAGCGGGGAGCTGTTTTTT | CASRGTSGSGELFF
TRBJ2-7 | TRBV5-6 | many | . | 15 | TGTGCCAGCAGCTTGGTCAGGGACATCATCCACGAGCAGTACTTC | CASSLVRDIIHEQYF
TRBJ1-1 | TRBV20-1 | many | . | 13 | TGCAGTGCTAGAGAAGCCAAGGCAAGAGGAGCTTTCTTT | CSAREAKARGAFF
TRBJ1-2 | TRBV12-3/TRBV12-4 | . | . | 13 | TGTGCCAGCAGTTTACTCCCGGTTGGCGGCTACACCTTC | CASSLLPVGGYTF
TRBJ2-3 | TRBV28 | many | . | 17 | TGTGCCAGCAGTTTGAAAAGGGGGTCCCCTAGCACAGATACGCAGTATTTT | CASSLKRGSPSTDTQYF
TRBJ2-7 | TRBV19 | few | TRBD2 | 19 | TGTGCCAGTAGTATGGGGGCCAGGGATCCTAGCGGGCCACTCTACGAGCAGTACTTC | CASSMGARDPSGPLYEQYF
TRBJ1-1 | TRBV20-1 | many | TRBD1 | 14 | TGCAGTGCTGGCGGAATGGACAGGGCTTTGGGCGCTTTCTTT | CSAGGMDRALGAFF
TRBJ2-7 | TRBV29-1 | many | . | 11 | TGCAGCGTTAGGACAGCCTACGAGCAGTACTTC | CSVRTAYEQYF
TRBJ2-5 | TRBV12-3/TRBV12-4 | many | . | 15 | TGTGCCAGCAGTCTACTACCGGGATTCGAAGAGACCCAGTACTTC | CASSLLPGFEETQYF
TRBJ2-1 | TRBV20-1 | few | TRBD2 | 13 | TGCAGTGCACAACTAGCGGACTACAATGAGCAGTTCTTC | CSAQLADYNEQFF
TRBJ2-7 | TRBV28 | . | TRBD2 | 16 | TGTGCCAGCAGTCCCCCCCCTGGAGCGGGGACCTACGAACAGTACTTC | CASSPPPGAGTYEQYF
TRBJ1-2 | TRBV27 | many | . | 15 | TGTGCCAGCAGTTTATCTGCCGGCAGCCTCTATGGCTACACCTTC | CASSLSAGSLYGYTF
TRBJ2-1 | TRBV20-1 | many | . | 12 | TGCAGTGCTAGAAAACTTAGTGGTGAGCAGTTCTTC | CSARKLSGEQFF
TRBJ2-7 | TRBV19 | many | TRBD1 | 13 | TGTGCCAGCAGCCCGGGACAGACCTACGAGCAGTACTTC | CASSPGQTYEQYF
TRBJ2-4 | TRBV5-1 | many | TRBD1 | 14 | TGCGCCAGCAGCTTGGCAGGGGGCGCCAACATTCAGTACTTC | CASSLAGGANIQYF
TRBJ2-1 | TRBV6-2/TRBV6-3 | few | TRBD2 | 17 | TGTGCCAGCAGCCGTTCTTCCCGGGGGGGCTCCTACAATGAGCAGTTCTTC | CASSRSSRGGSYNEQFF
TRBJ2-3 | TRBV14 | many | . | 12 | TGTGCCAGCAGCCAAGCTTCAGATACGCAGTATTTT | CASSQASDTQYF